This TCR beta chain was identified during a study of T cells after yellow fever vaccination. Study observations and caveats: A large majority of primary-vaccination clones showed up again after the booster (under 98% CD4, about 87% CD8). Repertoires sorted by FACS could include abundant clonotypes that are contaminants from the bulk population.

V lost 5 bases, J lost 7 bases, and 18 bases lay in between. The V gene's germline CDR1 is SEHNR and CDR2 FQNEAQ (reference sequence). This CDR3 contains 16 residues. Each CDR3 protein gets one entry after TCRdb re-called the 5' RACE reads with MiXCR. The sample consists of just under 600,000 distinct CDR3 sequences, roughly 14% of them appearing once. This clonotype was observed many times. As yet, its antigen is unknown. The chain uses TRBV7-9 and TRBJ1-6, with unresolved D. This material consisted of PBMCs, taken on the day of the yellow fever booster vaccination. The clonotype was recovered from a man between 25 and 39 years old who received the YFV17D yellow fever vaccine. The CDR3 sequence is CASSQMDLLSNSPLHF. The CDR3, as DNA: TGTGCCAGCAGCCAGATGGACCTACTATCCAATTCACCCCTCCACTTT. Filled out from reference TRBV7-9 and TRBJ1-6, the complete variable domain reads DTGVSQNPRHKITKRGQNVTFRCDPISEHNRLYWYRQTLGQGPEFLTYFQNEAQLEKSRLLSDRFSAERPKGSFSTLEIQRTEQGDSAMYLCASSQMDLLSNSPLHFGNGTRLTVT.